The sequence of this T cell receptor beta chain was determined in a study of CD8 T cells in Susac syndrome. Study-wide results and limits: It was acknowledged in the study that the number of individuals who were included in its TCR sequencing and HLA analysis was relatively small.

With random hexamers, reverse transcription was performed on 0.5 to 1 ug of RNA. Amplification of TCR beta CDR3 across 54 Vbeta and 13 Jbeta was performed with immunoSEQ multiplex PCR. MiXCR, run by TCRdb on the immunoSEQ multiplex PCR reads, gives a single entry per CDR3 protein. The repertoire holds about 210,000 distinct CDR3 sequences, around 96% seen once, with 0.095% in the top ten. TCR beta sequences were obtained from blood CD8+ and CD4+ T cells. It was treatment-naive patients with stable or active relapsing-remitting disease who made up the multiple sclerosis controls. A note on this clonotype: Its cognate antigen is unknown.

Sample: CD4+ T cells from PBMCs. The clonotype originates from a human donor with multiple sclerosis.

DNA for the CDR3: TGTGCCAGCAGCTTAGGTCGGGCAGGGACCATCTATGGCTACACCTTC. Translated, it gives CASSLGRAGTIYGYTF. This chain connects TRBV13 to TRBJ1-2, with D maybe TRBD1 (5 bases). Trimming removed 0 bases at V and 4 bases at J, with 15 bases between. CDR1 is PRHDT and CDR2 is FYEKMQ in the germline V gene (reference sequence). CDR3 size: 16 residues. Full variable domain (rest looked up from reference TRBV13 and TRBJ1-2): AAGVIQSPRHLIKEKRETATLKCYPIPRHDTVYWYQQGPGQDPQFLISFYEKMQSDKGSIPDRFSAQQFSDYHSELNMSSLELGDSALYFCASSLGRAGTIYGYTFGSGTRLTVV.